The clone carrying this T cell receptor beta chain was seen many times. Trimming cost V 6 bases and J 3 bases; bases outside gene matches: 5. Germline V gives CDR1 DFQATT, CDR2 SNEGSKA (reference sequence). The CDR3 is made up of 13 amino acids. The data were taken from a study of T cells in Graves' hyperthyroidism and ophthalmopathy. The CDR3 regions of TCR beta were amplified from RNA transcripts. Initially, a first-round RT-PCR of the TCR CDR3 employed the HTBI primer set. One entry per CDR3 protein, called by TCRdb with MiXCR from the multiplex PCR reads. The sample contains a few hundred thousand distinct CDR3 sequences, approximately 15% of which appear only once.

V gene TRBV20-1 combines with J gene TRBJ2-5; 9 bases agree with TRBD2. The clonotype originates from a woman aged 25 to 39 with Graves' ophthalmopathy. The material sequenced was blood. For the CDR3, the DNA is TGCAGTGCAGCGACTAGCGGTGAAGAGACCCAGTACTTC. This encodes CSAATSGEETQYF.